A single sample gave rise to the 18 T cell receptor beta chains below, sequenced in a study of cytomegalovirus exposure and HLA in healthy donors. Both 60 Vbeta primers and 13 Jbeta primers went into the PCR. Assay: immunoSEQ multiplex PCR; the TCRdb copy retains only in-frame clones and omits some. The sample has under 40,000 clones. The sample was PBMCs. The receptors here all came from a woman aged 40 to 49 in good health and CMV-seropositive.

The genes are TRBV29-1 and TRBJ2-5; tentatively, D is TRBD2 (6 bases). V shed 5 bases and J shed 4 bases, with 11 bases lying between them. The CDR3 spans 12 residues. Germline loops: CDR1 SQVTM, CDR2 ANQGSEA. The CDR3 protein is CSVSAGTETQYF. In DNA form, the CDR3 reads TGCAGCGTTTCCGCGGGAACAGAGACCCAGTACTTC.

The chain recombines TRBV7-3 with TRBJ1-5, with no clear D. The CDR3 length is 15 residues. Germline loops: CDR1 SGHTA, CDR2 FQGTGA. The V end was cut by 4 bases, the J end by 0 bases, with 10 bases between. The CDR3 coding sequence is TGTGCCAGCAGCTCTGAGACAAGTAGCAATCAGCCCCAGCATTTT. Translating gives CASSSETSSNQPQHF.

V is TRBV28 and J is TRBJ1-2; 7 bases line up with TRBD1. The CDR3 has 13 residues. Trimming removed 7 bases from V and 8 bases from J; junction bases left unmatched: 10. Germline V gives CDR1 MDHEN, CDR2 SYDVKM. The CDR3 protein is CASTFEGAGGYTF. The CDR3, as DNA: TGTGCCAGCACCTTTGAGGGGGCGGGGGGCTACACCTTC.

The chain recombines TRBV6-4 with TRBJ2-2; possibly TRBD1 for D (6 bases). The V gene's germline CDR1 is MRHNA and CDR2 SNTAGT. There are 15 residues in the CDR3. V shed 6 bases and J shed 0 bases, with 11 bases lying between them. The CDR3 spells CASRPDRANTGELFF. CDR3 DNA sequence: TGTGCCAGCAGGCCGGACAGAGCGAACACCGGGGAGCTGTTTTTT.

The chain recombines TRBV9 with TRBJ1-1; 7 nucleotides match TRBD1. There are 21 residues in the CDR3. Germline V gene data show CDR1 as SGDLS and CDR2 as YYNGEE. V lost 0 bases to trimming and J lost 0 bases; unmatched junction nucleotides: 20. CDR3 sequence reads: CASSVDCCGLQETGMNTEAFF. CDR3 sequence (DNA): TGTGCCAGCAGCGTAGATTGCTGTGGGTTGCAAGAGACAGGGATGAACACTGAAGCTTTCTTT.

By frequency, this clone registers medium-sized. The chain links TRBV18 to TRBJ2-7; a possible D gene is TRBD1 (5 bases). This CDR3 region has 13 residues. Trimming shortened V by 3 bases and J by 7 bases, and 13 bases separated the two germline ends. Germline lookup yields CDR1 KGHSH and CDR2 LQKENI. The CDR3 nucleotides read TGTGCCAGCTCACCGGGCCGACAGTGGGAGCAGTACTTC. Translating it yields CASSPGRQWEQYF.

This chain connects TRBV27 to TRBJ2-3, with 7 positions matching TRBD2. In germline, CDR1 is MNHEY, CDR2 SMNVEV (reference sequence). After removal of 2 bases from V and 0 bases from J, the junction contained 2 bases not matched to a gene. The CDR3 consists of 15 residues. The CDR3 DNA follows: TGTGCCAGCAGTTTAGCGGGAGCTAGCACAGATACGCAGTATTTT. Translation gives CASSLAGASTDTQYF.

The chain employs TRBV19 and TRBJ1-1; D is uncertain. Germline V lookup: CDR1 LNHDA, CDR2 SQIVND (reference sequence). Trimming removed 2 bases at V and 7 bases at J, with 5 bases between. The CDR3 length is 11 residues. The CDR3 DNA reads TGTGCCAGTAGTATATCCCTTGAAGCTTTCTTT. Amino acids: CASSISLEAFF. The full variable domain, in which reference TRBV19 and TRBJ1-1 provide the parts outside the CDR3, is DGGITQSPKYLFRKEGQNVTLSCEQNLNHDAMYWYRQDPGQGLRLIYYSQIVNDFQKGDIAEGYSVSREKKESFPLTVTSAQKNPTAFYLCASSISLEAFFGQGTRLTVV.

The genes are TRBV5-4 and TRBJ2-3; TRBD2 matches at 9 bases. This CDR3 is built from 17 residues. Germline CDR1 SGHNT, CDR2 YYREEE (reference sequence). Trimming removed 3 bases from V and 2 bases from J; junction bases left unmatched: 10. As DNA, the CDR3 is TGTGCCAGCAGCTCCCGTAGGGGCGGGGGGGACACAGATACGCAGTATTTT. Translation: CASSSRRGGGDTDTQYF.

The chain's CDR3 is CASSLRGTGATEAFF. CDR3 sequence (DNA): TGTGCCAGCAGCTTACGGGGGACAGGGGCGACTGAAGCTTTCTTT. This chain links TRBV7-3 with TRBJ1-1; 10 bases match TRBD1. The CDR3 covers 15 residues. From germline, CDR1 is SGHTA and CDR2 FQGTGA. The V segment lost 2 bases and the J segment 5 bases; nucleotides outside the gene matches: 5.

The chain links TRBV13 to TRBJ2-1; D may be TRBD2 (6 bases). CDR3 length equals 18 residues. V lost 6 bases and J lost 2, with 23 bases in between. Germline CDR1 is PRHDT and CDR2 is FYEKMQ (reference sequence). The CDR3 DNA reads as TGTGCCAGCAGATCAGAAACCGAAGGAGGGGTAACCTACAATGAGCAGTTCTTC. It yields the protein CASRSETEGGVTYNEQFF.

The gene calls are TRBV29-1 and TRBJ2-5, with TRBD2 matching 11 bases. V shed 5 bases and J 5 bases; nucleotides not matched to a gene: 4. Germline V gene data show CDR1 as SQVTM and CDR2 as ANQGSEA. The CDR3 contains 13 residues. This CDR3 is CSVIAGGLETQYF. Written as DNA, the CDR3 is TGCAGCGTTATAGCGGGGGGGCTGGAGACCCAGTACTTC.

V usage is TRBV19 and J usage is TRBJ2-7; 8 positions match TRBD1. V dropped 6 bases and J dropped 0; count of bases not matched to a gene: 10. CDR3 length: 16 residues. Per the germline V gene, CDR1 is LNHDA and CDR2 is SQIVND (reference sequence). Written as DNA, the CDR3 is TGTGCCAGTAGCCCCTATCGGGACAGGAGCTCCTACGAGCAGTACTTC. It encodes CASSPYRDRSSYEQYF.

The genes are TRBV28 and TRBJ2-7; 8 bases map to TRBD1. The CDR3 is made up of 14 amino acids. Germline V gene sequence: CDR1 MDHEN, CDR2 SYDVKM. V shed 5 bases, J shed 7 bases, and the junction held 10 bases outside the gene matches. In nucleotides, the CDR3 is TGTGCCAGCAGTGAAGGACAGGGATTAAGTGAGCAGTACTTC. Translated: CASSEGQGLSEQYF.

The rearrangement links TRBV5-6 to TRBJ2-1; D may be TRBD2 (6 bases). With 0 bases removed from V and 8 bases from J, the gap between germline ends came to 9 bases. The CDR3 runs to 13 residues. In germline, CDR1 is SGHDT, CDR2 YYEEEE. CDR3 amino acids: CASSLAGSYEQFF. CDR3 in DNA: TGTGCCAGCAGCTTGGCCGGGAGTTATGAGCAGTTCTTC.

This chain connects TRBV11-2 to TRBJ2-3; D is uncertain. V was shortened by 5 bases and J by 5 bases, with 8 bases between the two germline ends. The CDR3 has 12 residues. Germline V gene sequence: CDR1 SGHAT, CDR2 FQNNGV. The CDR3 bases are TGTGCCAGCAGCCTCGGTCAAGATACGCAGTATTTT. Translated, it gives CASSLGQDTQYF.

The chain couples TRBV19 to TRBJ2-7; tentatively, D is TRBD2 (6 bases). The germline CDR1 and CDR2 sequences are LNHDA and SQIVND (reference sequence). V gave up 5 bases and J gave up 3 bases, with 20 bases separating them. The CDR3 loop spans 16 amino acids. The chain's CDR3 is CASSFSTGGSDYEQYF. CDR3 sequence (DNA): TGTGCCAGTAGTTTTTCAACCGGGGGTTCGGACTACGAGCAGTACTTC.

This rearrangement joins TRBV4-3 to TRBJ2-1; TRBD2 is a possible D gene (6 bases). Trimming pared 4 bases from V and 0 bases from J, leaving 16 bases between. Germline CDR1 reads LGHNA; CDR2 reads YSLEER. CDR3 size: 17 residues. CDR3 protein: CASSRDLGESSYNEQFF. CDR3 nucleotides: TGCGCCAGCAGCCGGGACTTAGGGGAAAGCTCCTACAATGAGCAGTTCTTC.